One and the same sample provided the 22 T cell receptor beta chains below, sequenced in a study of T cell repertoires in cytomegalovirus infection. TCRdb analysed the reads with MiXCR anew, one entry per CDR3 protein. The sample carries roughly 49,000 distinct CDR3 sequences, roughly 20% recorded once. For these receptors, no antigen is known. Source material: PBMCs, sequenced either directly or after in vitro stimulation (not recorded which). The receptor source for this set is a human donor in good health (CMV status not recorded). Some clones in this sample may be carry-over from other donors' samples.

This clonotype was observed many times. V gene TRBV7-9 combines with J gene TRBJ2-7; TRBD2 aligns across 8 bases. The germline V gene encodes CDR1 SEHNR and CDR2 FQNEAQ (reference sequence). There are 14 residues in the CDR3. The J segment lost 2 bases and the V segment lost 6 bases, leaving 6 bases of the junction unmatched. CDR3 nucleotides: TGTGCCAGCAGGGAACTAGCGGTAACCTACGAGCAGTACTTC. This translates into CASRELAVTYEQYF.

The J gene is TRBJ2-6, the V gene TRBV5-4; D remains ambiguous. This CDR3 spans 17 amino acids. Germline CDR1 reads SGHNT; CDR2 reads YYREEE (reference sequence). The V gene lost 3 bases and the J gene lost 0 bases, with 13 bases spanning the gap. Written as DNA, the CDR3 is TGTGCCAGCAGCTCCCCCAGGCAAAGCTCTGGGGCCAACGTCCTGACTTTC. This encodes CASSSPRQSSGANVLTF.

This clonotype was seen many times. The chain uses TRBV7-2 and TRBJ2-7; no firm D call. The V end was cut by 2 bases, the J end by 4 bases, with 15 bases between. CDR3 length: 15 residues. Germline V CDR1 and CDR2: SGHTA, FQGNSA. The CDR3 sequence is CASSLTASGPYEQYF. The CDR3 nucleotides read TGTGCCAGCAGCTTAACAGCCTCGGGCCCATACGAGCAGTACTTC.

The chain links TRBV6-6 to TRBJ1-1, with 10 bases identical to TRBD1. Per germline, CDR1 MNHNY and CDR2 SVGAGI (reference sequence). CDR3 length: 16 amino acids. V shed 5 bases, J shed 3 bases, and the junction held 9 bases outside the gene matches. The CDR3 nucleotides are TGTGCCAGCAGTCCCCAATGGGGGACAGGGGACACTGAAGCTTTCTTT. As protein: CASSPQWGTGDTEAFF.

This clonotype showed up many times. The chain carries TRBV5-6 and TRBJ2-5, with D unclear. V was pared by 3 bases and J by 2 bases, with 8 bases between. CDR3 length equals 13 residues. The germline gives CDR1 SGHDT, CDR2 YYEEEE. CDR3 protein: CASSYDWQETQYF. The CDR3 bases are TGTGCCAGCAGCTACGACTGGCAAGAGACCCAGTACTTC.

This sequence joins TRBV7-2 and TRBJ2-3; a weak D match, TRBD2 (6 bases). The CDR3 has 13 residues. The ends were cut back, 3 bases at V and 3 bases at J, with 7 bases in the middle. Germline CDR1 SGHTA, CDR2 FQGNSA. The chain's CDR3 is CASSFGGTDTQYF. CDR3 in DNA: TGTGCCAGCAGCTTCGGGGGAACAGATACGCAGTATTTT.

The sample holds many counts of this clonotype. CDR3 sequence reads: CASSPGLAIGELFF. CDR3 sequence (DNA): TGTGCCAGCAGCCCGGGACTAGCCATCGGGGAGCTGTTTTTT. The chain has TRBV7-2 and TRBJ2-2; 9 positions match TRBD2. This CDR3 has 14 residues. Germline V gene lookup returns CDR1 SGHTA and CDR2 FQGNSA. Trimming cost V 5 bases and J 7 bases; bases outside gene matches: 5.

V is TRBV28 and J is TRBJ2-3; D is undetermined. V lost 7 bases and J 3 bases, leaving 11 bases between the germline ends. The germline CDR1 and CDR2 sequences are MDHEN and SYDVKM. This CDR3 spans 13 amino acids. As DNA, the CDR3 is TGTGCCAGCACTCCCTTGAGGACAGATACGCAGTATTTT. Protein: CASTPLRTDTQYF.

The chain is built from TRBV4-3 and TRBJ1-5; D ambiguous. Deletions cut 4 bases from V and 1 base from J, with 11 bases between. Germline values: CDR1 LGHNA, CDR2 YSLEER. The CDR3 is 15 residues long. The CDR3 protein is CASSRSLQSNQPQHF. The CDR3 coding sequence is TGCGCCAGCAGCCGTTCATTACAAAGCAATCAGCCCCAGCATTTT.

This clonotype was seen at least ten times. V and J are TRBV20-1 and TRBJ1-5; D gene uncertain. V dropped 0 bases and J dropped 0 bases, with 12 bases sitting between them. Germline lookup yields CDR1 DFQATT and CDR2 SNEGSKA (reference sequence). This CDR3 has 16 amino acids. As DNA, the CDR3 is TGCAGTGCTAGAGACCGGAACGCCTATAGCAATCAGCCCCAGCATTTT. It specifies CSARDRNAYSNQPQHF.

This clonotype was seen many times. This chain links TRBV4-3 with TRBJ1-6; 9 bases are a match to TRBD1. This CDR3 has 13 residues. CDR1 is LGHNA, CDR2 YSLEER, per germline. The V and J ends lost 4 bases and 10 bases, in that order; junction bases with no gene match: 2. CDR3 residues: CASSRTGDSPLHF. The CDR3 nucleotides read TGCGCCAGCAGCCGGACAGGGGACTCACCCCTCCACTTT.

Worth noting for this clonotype: At one of its ends the junction is not consistent with the germline gene, which may arise from a read error. V usage is TRBV12-3 or TRBV12-4 and J usage is TRBJ1-6; 12 bases agree with TRBD1. The CDR3 totals 14 residues. CDR3 region: CASSLRPGTGGVFF. CDR3 sequence (DNA): TGTGCCAGCAGTCTGCGTCCCGGGACAGGGGGCGTGTTCTTT.

This clonotype was counted many times. The CDR3 spells CASSLGGRASNQPQHF. The DNA for the CDR3 is TGTGCCAGCAGCTTAGGGGGCAGGGCGAGCAATCAGCCCCAGCATTTT. V gene TRBV7-2 combines with J gene TRBJ1-5; the D gene is possibly TRBD1 (5 bases). The V and J ends lost 1 base and 1 base respectively, with 11 bases between them. Germline CDR1 reads SGHTA; CDR2 reads FQGNSA. CDR3 size: 16 residues.

This clonotype was seen many times. The V gene is TRBV7-2, the J gene TRBJ2-5; TRBD2 is a possible D gene (5 bases). CDR3 size: 14 residues. V lost 5 bases and J 3 bases, leaving 13 bases between the germline ends. The V gene's germline CDR1 is SGHTA and CDR2 FQGNSA. The CDR3 region is CASSRMAGKETQYF. DNA of the CDR3: TGTGCCAGCAGCAGGATGGCGGGTAAAGAGACCCAGTACTTC.

The gene calls are TRBV7-2 and TRBJ2-3; either TRBD1 or TRBD2 may fit D (5 bases each). V gave up 3 bases and J gave up 5 bases, with 15 bases separating them. From germline, CDR1 is SGHTA and CDR2 FQGNSA. The CDR3 has 15 residues. In nucleotides, the CDR3 is TGTGCCAGCAGCTTCTCCGGGACCCAAGGAGATACGCAGTATTTT. It codes for CASSFSGTQGDTQYF.

This clonotype was seen a few times. The V gene is TRBV7-9, the J gene TRBJ2-5, with 7 bases identical to TRBD1. V trimming: 6 bases; J trimming: 2 bases; junction bases outside the gene matches: 6. The CDR3 runs to 14 residues. The germline gives CDR1 SEHNR, CDR2 FQNEAQ (reference sequence). The CDR3 spells CASRPSRGQETQYF. The DNA of the CDR3 is TGTGCCAGCAGACCTTCCAGGGGGCAAGAGACCCAGTACTTC.

This clonotype appeared a few times. The chain combines TRBV4-3 with TRBJ1-2, with TRBD1 matching over 7 bases. There are 14 residues in the CDR3. In germline, CDR1 is LGHNA, CDR2 YSLEER. The ends lost 4 bases at V and 7 bases at J; junction bases unmatched: 9. CDR3 bases: TGCGCCAGCAGCCCCATCGACAGGGAGGGTGGCTACACCTTC. Translated: CASSPIDREGGYTF.

The chain has TRBV4-1 and TRBJ2-6; perhaps D is TRBD1 or TRBD2 (5 bases each). This CDR3 has 18 amino acids. V lost 3 bases, J lost 0 bases, and 15 bases lay in between. Germline loops: CDR1 MGHRA, CDR2 YSYEKL. The CDR3 region is CASSQVGRTLSGANVLTF. CDR3 bases: TGCGCCAGCAGCCAGGTGGGACGGACCCTCTCTGGGGCCAACGTCCTGACTTTC.

This clonotype occurred a few times. The chain employs TRBV4-1 and TRBJ1-4; the D gene is possibly TRBD1 (5 bases). Trimming cost V 1 base and J 11 bases, with 11 bases left between them. This CDR3 region has 13 residues. Looked up from germline, CDR1 is MGHRA and CDR2 is YSYEKL. The CDR3 reads CASSQGEGRKLFF. The DNA for the CDR3 is TGCGCCAGCAGCCAAGGGGAGGGACGCAAACTGTTTTTT.

In its sample, this clonotype was seen a few times. The V gene is TRBV18, the J gene TRBJ2-7; possible D gene TRBD1, 6 bases. The V end lost 5 bases, the J end lost 3 bases, and 17 bases lay between the germline ends. Germline V lookup: CDR1 KGHSH, CDR2 LQKENI. The CDR3 runs 15 residues. The CDR3 protein is CASSEPGTLLYEQYF. CDR3 DNA sequence: TGTGCCAGCTCAGAGCCCGGGACATTACTCTACGAGCAGTACTTC.

This clonotype is hyperexpanded by share. The chain couples TRBV7-2 to TRBJ1-2, with D uncertain. This CDR3 region has 14 residues. Germline values: CDR1 SGHTA, CDR2 FQGNSA. The V gene lost 6 bases and the J gene lost 4 bases, with 15 bases spanning the gap. The CDR3 spells CASRQWTASYGYTF. The CDR3 DNA reads as TGTGCCAGCAGGCAATGGACGGCTTCCTATGGCTACACCTTC.

In its sample, this clonotype was seen many times. The junction departs from the called germline gene at one end, perhaps through a read error. The chain couples TRBV7-2 to TRBJ2-3; perhaps TRBD2 as D (5 bases). The germline V gene has CDR1 SGHTA and CDR2 FQGNSA. There are 14 residues in the CDR3. For the CDR3, the DNA is TGTGCCAGCAGTTTAGCGCCTATCACAGATACGCAGTATTTT. Residues: CASSLAPITDTQYF.